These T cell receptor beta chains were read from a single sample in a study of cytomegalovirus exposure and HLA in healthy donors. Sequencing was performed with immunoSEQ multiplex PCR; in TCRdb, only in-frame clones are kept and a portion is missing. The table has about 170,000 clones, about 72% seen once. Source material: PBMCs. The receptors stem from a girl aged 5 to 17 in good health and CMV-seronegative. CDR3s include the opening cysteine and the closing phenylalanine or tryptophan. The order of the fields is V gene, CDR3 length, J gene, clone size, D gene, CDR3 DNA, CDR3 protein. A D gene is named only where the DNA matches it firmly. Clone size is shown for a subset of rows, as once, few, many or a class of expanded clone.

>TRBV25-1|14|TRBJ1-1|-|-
TGTGCCAGCAGTACCCAGGGGAGGGGGACTGAAGCTTTCTTT
CASSTQGRGTEAFF
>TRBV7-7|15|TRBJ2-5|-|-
TGTGCCAGCAGCCTAGGGGGTAGAGGAGGAGAGACCCAGTACTTC
CASSLGGRGGETQYF
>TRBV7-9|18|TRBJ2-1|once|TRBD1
TGTGCCAGCAGCACGGACAGGGGTGTTGATATTTCTTACAATGAGCAGTTCTTC
CASSTDRGVDISYNEQFF
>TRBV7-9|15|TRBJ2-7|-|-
TGTGCCAGCAGCTCAACCGGGACTGAAGCCTACGAGCAGTACTTC
CASSSTGTEAYEQYF
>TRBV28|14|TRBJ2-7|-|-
TGTGCCAGCTCTATTACAGGGTCCTCCTACGAGCAGTACTTC
CASSITGSSYEQYF
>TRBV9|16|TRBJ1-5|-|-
TGTGCCAGCAGCGCAGGGGACGGTAATAGCAATCAGCCCCAGCATTTT
CASSAGDGNSNQPQHF
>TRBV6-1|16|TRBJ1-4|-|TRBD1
TGTGCCAGCAGTGACGCCGGGACAGGGGGCGAGAAAAAACTGTTTTTT
CASSDAGTGGEKKLFF
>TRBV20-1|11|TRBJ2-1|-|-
TGCAGTGCTAGAATTCCTAATGAGCAGTTCTTC
CSARIPNEQFF
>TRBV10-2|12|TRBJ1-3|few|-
TGCGCCAGCGGCAGGGCTGGAAACACCATATATTTT
CASGRAGNTIYF
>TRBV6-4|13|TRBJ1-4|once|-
TGTGCCAGTCCTCCCTGCGGTAATGAAAAACTGTTTTTT
CASPPCGNEKLFF
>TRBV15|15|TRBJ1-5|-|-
TGTGCCACCAGCAGAGTGGGGGAGGCGGGTCAGCCCCAGCATTTT
CATSRVGEAGQPQHF
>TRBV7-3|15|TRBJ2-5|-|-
TGTGCCAGCAGTCCTCACCCGGACTCTCGAGAGACCCAGTACTTC
CASSPHPDSRETQYF
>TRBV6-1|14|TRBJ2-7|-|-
TGTGCCAGCAGAGGCCTAGACAGGTCCTACGAGCAGTACTTC
CASRGLDRSYEQYF
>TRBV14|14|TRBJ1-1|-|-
TGTGCCAGCAGCCAAGATCTTCGGGGCACTGAAGCTTTCTTT
CASSQDLRGTEAFF
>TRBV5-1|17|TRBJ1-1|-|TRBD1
TGCGCCAGCAGCTTGGTCACAGGGGTAAGGGGAAAGACTGAAGCTTTCTTT
CASSLVTGVRGKTEAFF
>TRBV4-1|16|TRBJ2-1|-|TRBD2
TGCGCCAGCAGCCACGGGACTAGCGGGGTTACAGGTTTGGAGTTCTTC
CASSHGTSGVTGLEFF
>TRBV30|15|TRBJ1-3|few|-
TGTGCCTGGAGGACAGGCTCCCGCTCTGGAAACACCATATATTTT
CAWRTGSRSGNTIYF
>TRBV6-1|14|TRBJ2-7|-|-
TGTGCCAGCAGTGGGAGTCCCACCATCTACGAGCAGTACTTC
CASSGSPTIYEQYF
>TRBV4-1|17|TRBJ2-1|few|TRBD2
TGCGCCAGCAGCCCCCGACTAGCGGGGGGATCCTACAATGAGCAGTTCTTC
CASSPRLAGGSYNEQFF
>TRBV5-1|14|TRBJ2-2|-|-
TGCGCCAGCAGCGGGCCAACTAGTGCCGGGGAGCTGTTTTTT
CASSGPTSAGELFF
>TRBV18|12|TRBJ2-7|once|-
TGTGCCAGCTCAACCTACTCCTACGAGCAGTACTTC
CASSTYSYEQYF
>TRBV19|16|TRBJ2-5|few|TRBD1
TGTGCCAGTAGTATTAATGGACAGGGCGCCCAAGAGACCCAGTACTTC
CASSINGQGAQETQYF
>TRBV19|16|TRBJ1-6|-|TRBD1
TGTGCCAGTAGTATGGCGACAGGGGAGGGAAATTCACCCCTCCACTTT
CASSMATGEGNSPLHF
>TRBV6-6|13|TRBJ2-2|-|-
TGTGCCAGCAGTAAACGGGACACCGGGGAGCTGTTTTTT
CASSKRDTGELFF